One and the same sample provided the 21 T cell receptor beta chains below, sequenced in a study of shared clonotypes between healthy human individuals. Only in-frame clones appear in the TCRdb table, and some are missing; sequencing was by immunoSEQ multiplex PCR. This sample has about 2.4 million clones, with more than 80% found just once. Sample: naive CD4+ T cells sorted from blood. The subset: CD45RA+ positively selected. These receptors all come from a man aged 18 to 35 in good health.

About this clone itself: This same CDR3 is encoded by further DNA sequences in the sample. V is TRBV5-1 and J is TRBJ1-2, with D possibly being TRBD1 (5 bases). Germline CDR1 is SGHRS and CDR2 is YFSETQ. There are 14 residues in the CDR3. Trimming took 0 bases from V and 5 from J, leaving 11 bases between them. The CDR3 DNA reads TGCGCCAGCAGCTTGGGCGGACAAGCTTATGGCTACACCTTC. Translation gives CASSLGGQAYGYTF.

Comment on this clone: This CDR3 is also generated by other DNA sequences in the sample. This chain joins TRBV5-1 and TRBJ2-5, with a weak D call TRBD2 (5 bases). The CDR3 has 14 amino acids. In germline, CDR1 is SGHRS, CDR2 YFSETQ. V dropped 0 bases and J dropped 2 bases, with 8 bases sitting between them. The CDR3 DNA is TGCGCCAGCAGCTTGGTTGGCGGGCAAGAGACCCAGTACTTC. Residues: CASSLVGGQETQYF.

The rearrangement links TRBV27 to TRBJ2-1; 8 bases are shared with TRBD2. The CDR3 length is 15 residues. V trimming: 8 bases; J trimming: 5 bases; junction bases outside the gene matches: 11. CDR1 and CDR2 from the germline V gene are MNHEY and SMNVEV (reference sequence). The chain's CDR3 is CASRVGTRGHNEQFF. CDR3 sequence (DNA): TGTGCCAGCCGCGTGGGGACTAGGGGCCACAATGAGCAGTTCTTC.

Regarding this clone: The sample has other DNA sequences that encode this CDR3 too. CDR3: CASSWDRGLYEQYF. CDR3 in DNA: TGTGCCAGCAGCTGGGACAGGGGCCTATACGAGCAGTACTTC. The genes are TRBV7-2 and TRBJ2-7; 10 nucleotides align to TRBD1. J lost 4 bases, V lost 4 bases, and 4 bases had no gene match. Germline loops: CDR1 SGHTA, CDR2 FQGNSA. The CDR3 consists of 14 residues.

The chain is built from TRBV6-1 and TRBJ2-5, with no clear D. The CDR3 is 17 amino acids. V was trimmed by 2 bases and J by 4 bases, leaving 20 bases between them. The germline gives CDR1 MNHNS, CDR2 SASEGT. The CDR3 loop is CASSERVGWAVGETQYF. As DNA, the CDR3 is TGTGCCAGCAGTGAAAGGGTGGGATGGGCGGTCGGAGAGACCCAGTACTTC.

This chain uses TRBV5-1 with TRBJ1-1; 8 bases match TRBD1. CDR1 SGHRS and CDR2 YFSETQ come from the germline V gene. V gave up 1 base and J gave up 1 base; unmatched junction bases: 6. CDR3 length: 16 amino acids. The CDR3 DNA reads TGCGCCAGCAGCTTGTCGGTAGGGACAGGGAACACTGAAGCTTTCTTT. Amino acid sequence: CASSLSVGTGNTEAFF.

The rearrangement joins TRBV30 to TRBJ2-7, with TRBD1 matching over 8 bases. The V and J ends lost 1 base and 1 base, in that order; junction bases with no gene match: 6. This CDR3 comprises 15 residues. Germline CDR1 GTSNPN, CDR2 SVGIG (reference sequence). The DNA of the CDR3 is TGTGCCTGGAGTGGGGCAGGGGGCTTATCCTACGAGCAGTACTTC. Translated, it gives CAWSGAGGLSYEQYF.

The chain joins TRBV5-1 to TRBJ1-2; D is possibly TRBD1 (6 bases). The germline CDR1 and CDR2 sequences are SGHRS and YFSETQ. The V end was cut by 0 bases, the J end by 5 bases, with 14 bases between. The CDR3 runs to 15 residues. In nucleotides, the CDR3 is TGCGCCAGCAGCTTGGGACTCCCAACAGGGTATGGCTACACCTTC. This sequence encodes CASSLGLPTGYGYTF. Variable domain in full (rest from reference TRBV5-1 and TRBJ1-2): KAGVTQTPRYLIKTRGQQVTLSCSPISGHRSVSWYQQTPGQGLQFLFEYFSETQRNKGNFPGRFSGRQFSNSRSEMNVSTLELGDSALYLCASSLGLPTGYGYTFGSGTRLTVV.

This rearrangement joins TRBV6-5 to TRBJ2-5, with D possibly TRBD2 on 6 matching bases. Germline CDR1 MNHEY, CDR2 SVGAGI. CDR3 length equals 16 residues. V lost 2 bases and J lost 0, with 13 bases in between. CDR3 sequence reads: CASSYVAAKYQETQYF. The CDR3 DNA reads as TGTGCCAGCAGTTACGTAGCGGCTAAGTACCAAGAGACCCAGTACTTC.

CDR3 sequence (DNA): TGTGCCAGCAGGCCCGACTCCACAGGGGCTGAAGCTTTCTTT. Residues: CASRPDSTGAEAFF. The chain couples TRBV6-6 to TRBJ1-1, with 7 bases lining up with TRBD1. This CDR3 region has 14 residues. V dropped 6 bases and J dropped 6; count of bases not matched to a gene: 10. The V gene's germline CDR1 is MNHNY and CDR2 SVGAGI (reference sequence).

A single count supports this clone. The chain uses TRBV19 and TRBJ1-2; maybe TRBD1 (5 bases). There are 15 residues in the CDR3. V lost 6 bases and J lost 5, with 19 bases in between. Germline assignment: CDR1 LNHDA and CDR2 SQIVND (reference sequence). The CDR3 DNA sequence: TGTGCCAGTAGGGACACCGGGAAGCCTCAATATGGCTACACCTTC. Residues: CASRDTGKPQYGYTF.

A note on this clone: Distinct nucleotide sequences in the sample also encode this CDR3. This chain uses TRBV28 with TRBJ1-2; D is perhaps TRBD1 (5 bases). Germline CDR1 and CDR2: MDHEN and SYDVKM. Trimming shortened V by 7 bases and J by 4 bases, and 10 bases separated the two germline ends. The CDR3 has 12 amino acids. The CDR3 DNA follows: TGTGCCAGCACCCAAAGGGGCTATGGCTACACCTTC. Its protein product is CASTQRGYGYTF.

CDR3 bases: TGTGCCAGCAGTTCTACCCTCGACAGGGATTACGAGCAGTACTTC. This gives the protein CASSSTLDRDYEQYF. The chain joins TRBV6-5 to TRBJ2-7, with 7 positions matching TRBD1. The CDR3 totals 15 residues. V dropped 4 bases and J dropped 4; count of bases not matched to a gene: 10. The germline CDR1 and CDR2 sequences are MNHEY and SVGAGI.

The chain recombines TRBV4-1 with TRBJ2-2, with 8 bases fitting TRBD2. V was pared by 0 bases and J by 2 bases, with 11 bases of the junction left unmatched. This CDR3 contains 19 residues. Germline assignment: CDR1 MGHRA and CDR2 YSYEKL. In DNA, the CDR3 is TGCGCCAGCAGCCAAGATAAGTACGGCGGGAGGAAAAACACCGGGGAGCTGTTTTTT. Protein sequence: CASSQDKYGGRKNTGELFF.

The J gene is TRBJ2-3, the V gene TRBV2, with TRBD2 identical over 7 bases. This CDR3 spans 15 amino acids. Per the germline V gene, CDR1 is SNHLY and CDR2 is FYNNEI. The J segment lost 5 bases and the V segment lost 7 bases, leaving 12 bases of the junction unmatched. For the CDR3, the DNA is TGTGCCAGCACGCCCGGGGCTAGCGGAATAGATACGCAGTATTTT. It is translated as CASTPGASGIDTQYF.

The chain is built from TRBV30 and TRBJ1-3; 8 bases map to TRBD1. Germline lookup yields CDR1 GTSNPN and CDR2 SVGIG (reference sequence). CDR3 size: 14 residues. Trimming cost V 5 bases and J 2 bases; bases outside gene matches: 5. The CDR3 nucleotides read TGTGCCTGGGACAGGGGCTTTGCTGGAAACACCATATATTTT. Encoded protein: CAWDRGFAGNTIYF.

The chain has TRBV7-5 and TRBJ2-1; the table's D call, TRBD2, was not checked against the DNA. TRBV7-5 is assigned pseudogene status. This CDR3 is 15 amino acids long. CDR3 nucleotide sequence: TGTGCCAGAAGCTTAAAACTAGCGGGAGTTGGTGAGCAGTTCTTC. Its translation: CARSLKLAGVGEQFF.

The DNA for the CDR3 is TGTGCCAGCAGTTCCCCAGGGCTACAAGAGACCCAGTACTTC. Translating it yields CASSSPGLQETQYF. The chain employs TRBV28 and TRBJ2-5; maybe TRBD1 (5 bases). From germline, CDR1 is MDHEN and CDR2 SYDVKM. CDR3 length equals 14 residues. V lost 4 bases and J 2 bases, leaving 11 bases between the germline ends.

On this clone itself: This same CDR3 is encoded by further DNA sequences in the sample. V and J are TRBV6-5 and TRBJ1-5; D unresolved. V was clipped by 0 bases and J by 2 bases, with 5 bases between them. The CDR3 contains 14 residues. Germline V gives CDR1 MNHEY, CDR2 SVGAGI. As DNA, the CDR3 is TGTGCCAGCAGTTACTCGTACGGCAATCAGCCCCAGCATTTT. It encodes CASSYSYGNQPQHF.

This clone was counted only a few times. This chain links TRBV18 with TRBJ1-2; D gene ambiguous. The CDR3 covers 13 residues. Germline V CDR1 and CDR2: KGHSH, LQKENI. The V end lost 6 bases, the J end lost 5 bases, and 13 bases lay between the germline ends. CDR3 nucleotide sequence: TGTGCCAGCTCCCGGGATGGCGGATATGGCTACACCTTC. Its protein is CASSRDGGYGYTF.

The V and J genes are TRBV2 and TRBJ2-5; 10 bases are shared with TRBD2. Germline loops: CDR1 SNHLY, CDR2 FYNNEI. The CDR3 covers 18 residues. V lost 6 bases and J lost 4; bases outside the gene matches: 17. In DNA, the CDR3 is TGTGCCAGCAGCGTCCTTAGAGCGGGAGGGCCCGGTGGAGAGACCCAGTACTTC. Its translation: CASSVLRAGGPGGETQYF.